This is a list of T cell receptor beta chains from one sample in a study of regulatory T cells in long-lasting Graves disease. TCRdb reprocessed the multiplex PCR reads with MiXCR, giving one entry per CDR3 protein. The table has around 460,000 distinct CDR3 sequences, 20% to 25% seen once. The sample here was peripheral blood mononuclear cells (PBMCs), taken when the disease was refractory, from a patient treated with antithyroid drugs. These receptors were taken from a female donor with Graves disease. The CDR3 runs from the conserved cysteine through the conserved F or W. Fields, in order: D gene, clone size, J gene, CDR3 length, V gene, CDR3 DNA, CDR3 protein. A D gene is named only where the DNA matches it firmly. Size is stated for part of the rows, as once, few or many counts, or as a class when the clone is expanded.

>.|.|TRBJ1-4|16|TRBV5-5
TGTGCCAGCACTGCGAGCGACAGGAGCTTTAATGAAAAACTGTTTTTT
CASTASDRSFNEKLFF
>.|few|TRBJ2-5|14|TRBV19
TGTGCCAGTAGTGAGAGGAGCCCTGGAGAGACCCAGTACTTC
CASSERSPGETQYF
>.|many|TRBJ1-1|13|TRBV29-1
TGCAGCGCCGGTCGGGGTACGAACACTGAAGCTTTCTTT
CSAGRGTNTEAFF
>TRBD1|.|TRBJ1-5|15|TRBV18
TGTGCCAGCTCCCTCACCGGGACAGGGTTTCAGCCCCAGCATTTT
CASSLTGTGFQPQHF
>TRBD1|few|TRBJ1-1|16|TRBV7-8
TGTGCCAGCGAGACTTCGGGACAGGGGGTACTTACTGAAGCTTTCTTT
CASETSGQGVLTEAFF
>.|.|TRBJ1-5|14|TRBV20-1
TGCAGTGCTAGCTCCGACAGAGTCAATCAGCCCCAGCATTTT
CSASSDRVNQPQHF
>TRBD2|.|TRBJ2-3|15|TRBV20-1
TGCAGTGCTGGTACTAGCGGGGGGTCTCCGGATACGCAGTATTTT
CSAGTSGGSPDTQYF
>.|many|TRBJ1-2|16|TRBV15
TGTGCCACCAGCAGAGATCAGGGGATCGAGGTCCGAGGCTACACCTTC
CATSRDQGIEVRGYTF
>.|.|TRBJ1-4|16|TRBV4-1
TGCGCCAGCAGCCAAGTTCGACTCCTTGGGGGTGAAAAACTGTTTTTT
CASSQVRLLGGEKLFF
>.|.|TRBJ1-6|14|TRBV15
TGTGCCACCAACAGAGATCGGTCGGATTCACCCCTCCACTTT
CATNRDRSDSPLHF
>.|few|TRBJ2-7|15|TRBV11-1
TGTGCCAGCAGCTTAATGGGCACGAGCTCCTACGAGCAGTACTTC
CASSLMGTSSYEQYF
>.|.|TRBJ2-2|13|TRBV7-9
TGTGCCAGCAGCTCGAAGGTCACCGGGGAGCTGTTTTTT
CASSSKVTGELFF
>TRBD2|many|TRBJ2-4|15|TRBV3-1
TGTGCCAGCAGCCCCTATAGCGGGGACGGAAACATTCAGTACTTC
CASSPYSGDGNIQYF
>.|many|TRBJ2-4|12|TRBV28
TGTGCCAGCAGTCCCCGACCAACCCTTCAGTACTTC
CASSPRPTLQYF
>.|many|TRBJ1-6|14|TRBV27
TGTGCCAGCAGTCCCAATGAGGGTAGGACACCCCTCCACTTT
CASSPNEGRTPLHF
>TRBD1|.|TRBJ1-3|15|TRBV20-1
TGCAGTGCCGACTACCTAGGGGGCCCTGGAAACACCATATATTTT
CSADYLGGPGNTIYF
>.|many|TRBJ1-6|11|TRBV3-1
TGTGCCAGCTCGAGGGGTTCACCCCTCCACTTT
CASSRGSPLHF
>.|few|TRBJ2-5|15|TRBV5-5
TGTGCCAGCAGCACCCCCTTGGGCCTTCAAGAGACCCAGTACTTC
CASSTPLGLQETQYF
>TRBD1|.|TRBJ1-6|15|TRBV7-2
TGTGCCAGCAGCACCGGACAGGTGCCAAATTCACCCCTCCACTTT
CASSTGQVPNSPLHF
>TRBD1|few|TRBJ1-2|13|TRBV7-9
TGTGCCAGCAGCTTAGGGGACAGGGTGAGCTACACCTTC
CASSLGDRVSYTF
>.|.|TRBJ2-2|16|TRBV19
TGTGCCAGTAGTATGGGGGCAGGACGGGACACCGGGGAGCTGTTTTTT
CASSMGAGRDTGELFF
>.|.|TRBJ2-2|17|TRBV5-5
TGTGCCAGCAGCTTGGAGACGTCAGGGGTTTACACCGGGGAGCTGCTTTTT
CASSLETSGVYTGELLF
>.|many|TRBJ2-6|18|TRBV7-2
TGTGCCAGCAGCTTAGTGGTCTCAGGGGCCTCTGGGGCCAACGTCCTGACTTTC
CASSLVVSGASGANVLTF
>TRBD1|few|TRBJ2-7|14|TRBV6-2/TRBV6-3
TGTGCCAGCAGGCCTACAGGGGGGACCTACGAGCAGTACTTC
CASRPTGGTYEQYF
>.|.|TRBJ1-3|14|TRBV19
TGTGCCAGTACCCAGACAGGAGTCGGAAACACCATATATTTT
CASTQTGVGNTIYF
>.|many|TRBJ2-4|11|TRBV7-2
TGTGCCAGCAGCTTAACGAACATTCAGTACTTC
CASSLTNIQYF
>.|many|TRBJ1-4|13|TRBV30
TGTGCCTGGAGTGCTGCCTTGGTTGAAAAACTGTTTTTT
CAWSAALVEKLFF
>TRBD1|many|TRBJ1-2|15|TRBV19
TGTGCCAGTACCCAGAGCGACAGGGGGATCTATGGCTACACCTTC
CASTQSDRGIYGYTF
>TRBD2|.|TRBJ2-7|16|TRBV12-3/TRBV12-4
TGTGCCAGCAGTTCCAGACTAGCGGGACCCTCCTACGGGCAGTACTTC
CASSSRLAGPSYGQYF
>.|many|TRBJ2-2|17|TRBV12-5
TGTGCTAGTGGTTTGGTACGGGACATGGCGGACACCGGGGAGCTGTTTTTT
CASGLVRDMADTGELFF
>.|.|TRBJ2-2|15|TRBV13
TGTGCCAGCAGGCGCGGCCCGGGCGCGGCTGGGGAGCTGTTTTTT
CASRRGPGAAGELFF
>.|many|TRBJ2-7|14|TRBV19
TGTGCCAGTAGTCCCGTAGCGGTCTCCTACGAGCAGTACTTC
CASSPVAVSYEQYF
>.|.|TRBJ2-5|15|TRBV10-3
TGTGCCATCAGTGCGGGCTCTCTGGGACAAGAGACCCAGTACTTC
CAISAGSLGQETQYF
>TRBD1|few|TRBJ2-7|16|TRBV19
TGTGCCAGTAGTTGGGGACAGGGGGAGACCCCCTACGAGCAGTACTTC
CASSWGQGETPYEQYF
>TRBD1|many|TRBJ1-5|15|TRBV20-1
TGCAGTGCTAGAGAGGGGACAGGGGGCAATCAGCCCCAGCATTTT
CSAREGTGGNQPQHF
>.|many|TRBJ1-5|17|TRBV6-5
TGTGCCAGCAGTTATGAACAGGGAGGATGGGGCAATCAGCCCCAGCATTTT
CASSYEQGGWGNQPQHF
>.|many|TRBJ1-1|11|TRBV28
TGTGCCAGCAGTGAGCTTGGGGGAGCTTTCTTT
CASSELGGAFF
>.|many|TRBJ2-7|13|TRBV24-1
TGTGCCACCAGTGATGTTAGCTCCTACGAGCAGTACTTC
CATSDVSSYEQYF
>.|.|TRBJ1-3|15|TRBV6-1
TGTGCCAGCAGAGCCACAGGGTTTGGGGGAAACACCATATATTTT
CASRATGFGGNTIYF
>.|few|TRBJ1-1|15|TRBV3-1
TGTGCCAGCAGCCAGTCTCCTGCGGTTGGCACTGAAGCTTTCTTT
CASSQSPAVGTEAFF
>TRBD2|many|TRBJ2-5|14|TRBV7-2
TGTGCCAGCAGCCGGACTAGCGCCGAAGAGACCCAGTACTTC
CASSRTSAEETQYF
>.|.|TRBJ2-2|15|TRBV5-1
TGCGCCAGCAGCTTTGGAAGGATATCAGCCGGGGAGCTGTTTTTT
CASSFGRISAGELFF
>TRBD1|many|TRBJ2-5|13|TRBV28
TGTGCCACCACGGGACAGTTGCAAGAGACCCAGTACTTC
CATTGQLQETQYF